These 8 T cell receptor beta chains originate from one sample sequenced in a study of T cell responses to AZD1222 COVID-19 vaccine. Some clones are missing from TCRdb's copy, which holds only in-frame ones; the method was immunoSEQ multiplex PCR. This repertoire shows 150,000 to 200,000 clones, about 92% found once; its top ten account for more than 0.8%. The input for sequencing was peripheral blood, taken on day 0 of AZD1222 vaccination. Receptors originate from an adult in good health.

V gene TRBV28 combines with J gene TRBJ2-3, with D perhaps TRBD1 or TRBD2 (5 bases each). The CDR3 runs 12 residues. Looked up from germline, CDR1 is MDHEN and CDR2 is SYDVKM. The V gene lost 6 bases and the J gene lost 4 bases, with 8 bases spanning the gap. In DNA, the CDR3 is TGTGCCAGCAGGACGGGGCCAGATACGCAGTATTTT. This gives the protein CASRTGPDTQYF.

The V and J genes are TRBV29-1 and TRBJ1-5, with TRBD1 identical over 10 bases. The CDR3 is 13 residues long. Germline CDR1 SQVTM, CDR2 ANQGSEA. The V and J ends lost 6 bases and 5 bases, in that order; junction bases with no gene match: 4. CDR3 DNA sequence: TGCAGCGTCCAGACAGGGGGCGATCAGCCCCAGCATTTT. This translates into CSVQTGGDQPQHF.

This clone was seen only once. The V gene is TRBV7-9, the J gene TRBJ2-6, with a possible D match to TRBD1 (5 bases). With 4 bases removed from V and 4 bases from J, the gap between germline ends came to 5 bases. CDR3 length equals 13 residues. Looked up from germline, CDR1 is SEHNR and CDR2 is FQNEAQ (reference sequence). CDR3 loop: CASSSGGANVLTF. The CDR3, as DNA: TGTGCCAGCAGCTCAGGGGGGGCCAACGTCCTGACTTTC.

The chain combines TRBV5-5 with TRBJ1-1, with no clear D. CDR1 and CDR2 (germline): SGHKS, YYEKEE (reference sequence). V shed 2 bases and J shed 1 base, with 6 bases lying between them. This CDR3 is 13 amino acids long. CDR3 DNA sequence: TGTGCCAGCAGCTTAGGACCGAACACTGAAGCTTTCTTT. Translating it yields CASSLGPNTEAFF.

The chain has TRBV12-3 or TRBV12-4 and TRBJ1-3; D remains unclear. The CDR3 extends over 13 amino acids. The V end was cut by 6 bases, the J end by 0 bases, with 6 bases between. CDR3 sequence: CASRRSSGNTIYF. Written as DNA, the CDR3 is TGTGCCAGCAGACGTTCCTCTGGAAACACCATATATTTT.

J is TRBJ1-1 and V is TRBV5-5; D remains ambiguous. Germline CDR1 reads SGHKS; CDR2 reads YYEKEE (reference sequence). The CDR3 is made up of 16 amino acids. V was pared by 0 bases and J by 1 base, with 13 bases between. CDR3 amino acids: CASSLGGPGPNTEAFF. CDR3 coding DNA: TGTGCCAGCAGCTTGGGAGGGCCCGGACCGAACACTGAAGCTTTCTTT.

V gene TRBV27 combines with J gene TRBJ1-1; tentative D call: TRBD1 (6 bases). V lost 6 bases and J lost 1, with 15 bases in between. There are 15 residues in the CDR3. CDR1 is MNHEY, CDR2 SMNVEV, per germline (reference sequence). The CDR3 DNA reads as TGTGCCAGCAGCTCGGGGGGCGCAGAGAACACTGAAGCTTTCTTT. The encoded protein is CASSSGGAENTEAFF.

The chain uses TRBV5-1 and TRBJ2-3, with D perhaps assigned TRBD1 or TRBD2 (5 bases each). Germline V gene lookup returns CDR1 SGHRS and CDR2 YFSETQ. The ends were cut back, 7 bases at V and 0 bases at J, with 12 bases in the middle. This CDR3 contains 14 residues. The CDR3 protein is CASWDGTSTDTQYF. CDR3 sequence (DNA): TGCGCCAGCTGGGACGGAACTAGCACAGATACGCAGTATTTT.